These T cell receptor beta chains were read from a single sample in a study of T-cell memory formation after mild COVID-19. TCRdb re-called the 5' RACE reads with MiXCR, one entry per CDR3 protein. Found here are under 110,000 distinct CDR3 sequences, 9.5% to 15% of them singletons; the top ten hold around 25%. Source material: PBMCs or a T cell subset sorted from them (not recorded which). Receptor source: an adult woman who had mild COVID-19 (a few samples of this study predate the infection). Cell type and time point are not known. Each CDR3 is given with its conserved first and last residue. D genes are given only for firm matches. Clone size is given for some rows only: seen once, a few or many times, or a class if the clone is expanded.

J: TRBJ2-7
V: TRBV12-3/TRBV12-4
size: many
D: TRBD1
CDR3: CATAQGSSYEQYF
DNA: TGTGCCACTGCACAGGGGTCCTCCTACGAGCAGTACTTC

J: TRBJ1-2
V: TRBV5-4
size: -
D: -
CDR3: CASSLGRPNYYGYTF
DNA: TGTGCCAGCAGCTTGGGGAGACCGAACTACTATGGCTACACCTTC

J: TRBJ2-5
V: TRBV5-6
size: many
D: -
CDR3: CASSLGAGVQKETQYF
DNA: TGTGCCAGCAGCCTGGGGGCAGGGGTACAGAAAGAGACCCAGTACTTC

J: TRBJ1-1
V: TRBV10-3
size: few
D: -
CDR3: CAISPGSEAFF
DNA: TGTGCCATCAGTCCCGGGAGTGAAGCTTTCTTT

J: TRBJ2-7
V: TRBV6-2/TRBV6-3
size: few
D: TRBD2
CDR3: CASGHFRREGLVFEQYF
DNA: TGTGCCAGCGGTCACTTCCGACGGGAGGGCCTTGTGTTCGAGCAGTACTTC

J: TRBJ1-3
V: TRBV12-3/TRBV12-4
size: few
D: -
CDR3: CASSLRVRRIGGNTIYF
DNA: TGTGCCAGCAGTTTAAGGGTCAGAAGAATCGGAGGAAACACCATATATTTT

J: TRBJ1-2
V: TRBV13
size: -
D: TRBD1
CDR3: CASSPRGQYDYGYTF
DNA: TGTGCCAGCAGCCCCAGGGGGCAATATGACTATGGCTACACCTTC

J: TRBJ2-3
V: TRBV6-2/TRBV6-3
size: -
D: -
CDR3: CASSSKWAELYF
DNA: TGTGCCAGCAGCTCTAAGTGGGCAGAACTGTATTTT

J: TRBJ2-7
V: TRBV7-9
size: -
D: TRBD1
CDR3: CASSSRDREYEQYF
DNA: TGTGCCAGCAGCTCGCGGGACAGGGAATACGAGCAGTACTTC

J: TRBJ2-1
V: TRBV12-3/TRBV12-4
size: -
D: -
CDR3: CASSWVFYNEQFF
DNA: TGTGCCAGCAGTTGGGTATTCTACAATGAGCAGTTCTTC

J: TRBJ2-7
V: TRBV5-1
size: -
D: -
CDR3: CASSRTSNEQYF
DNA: TGCGCCAGCAGCCGGACGAGTAATGAGCAGTACTTC

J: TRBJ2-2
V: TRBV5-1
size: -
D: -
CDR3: CASSLLGGELFF
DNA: TGCGCCAGCAGCTTGCTCGGCGGGGAGCTGTTTTTT

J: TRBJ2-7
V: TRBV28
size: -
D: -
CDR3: CASTDRGFSYEQYF
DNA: TGTGCCAGCACCGATCGGGGGTTTAGCTACGAGCAGTACTTC

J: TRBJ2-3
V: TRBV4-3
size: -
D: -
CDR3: CASSPRWSTDTQYF
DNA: TGCGCCAGCAGCCCGAGGTGGAGCACAGATACGCAGTATTTT

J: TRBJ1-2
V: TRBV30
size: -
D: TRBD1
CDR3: CALETGAHQNYGYTF
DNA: TGTGCTCTTGAGACAGGGGCCCATCAAAACTATGGCTACACCTTC